This TCR beta chain comes out of a study of T cells after yellow fever vaccination. Study observations and caveats: A small share of clonotypes appeared in both CD4 and CD8 compartments.

From the 5' RACE reads, TCRdb called clonotypes with MiXCR, one entry per CDR3 protein. This sample has under 70,000 distinct CDR3 sequences, with approximately 6.9% found just once. As regards this clonotype: Its antigen is not identified.

The CDR3 totals 15 residues. The J segment lost 0 bases and the V segment lost 3 bases, leaving 8 bases of the junction unmatched. The germline V gene has CDR1 GTSNPN and CDR2 SVGIG (reference sequence). Here the sequenced sample was CD8+ T cells sorted from PBMCs, taken on the day of the first yellow fever vaccination. This clonotype was obtained from a man younger than 30 who received the YFV17D yellow fever vaccine. The rearrangement links TRBV30 to TRBJ2-7; 7 bases are a match to TRBD1. CDR3 sequence: CAWRSTGVASYEQYF. For the CDR3, the DNA is TGTGCCTGGAGGTCAACAGGGGTGGCCTCCTACGAGCAGTACTTC. Combining the CDR3 with reference TRBV30 and TRBJ2-7 gives the whole variable domain SQTIHQWPATLVQPVGSPLSLECTVEGTSNPNLYWYRQAAGRGLQLLFYSVGIGQISSEVPQNLSASRPQDRQFILSSKKLLLSDSGFYLCAWRSTGVASYEQYFGPGTRLTVT.